This T cell receptor (beta chain) was captured in a study of T cells in Graves' hyperthyroidism and ophthalmopathy. Findings of the study overall: Researchers found most expanded thyroid clonotypes above 0.001 in blood as well.

From RNA transcripts, TCR beta CDR3 regions were amplified. HTBI primers were used for first-round RT-PCR of the TCR CDR3. MiXCR was run by TCRdb on the multiplex PCR reads, yielding one entry per CDR3 protein. The table has roughly 380,000 distinct CDR3 sequences, around a sixth seen once. CDR1 and CDR2 (germline): SGHTA, FQGNSA. The CDR3 length is 12 residues. The V gene lost 7 bases and the J gene lost 0 bases, with 7 bases spanning the gap. The study included ophthalmopathy patients with Clinical Activity Score at least 3, NOSPECS grade at least 4 and duration under 3 months. Comment on this clonotype: Antigen unknown. A much larger clone lies a single base off, so this may be a read error.

This receptor was identified in a woman aged 40-49 years with Graves' ophthalmopathy. V is TRBV7-2 and J is TRBJ2-7; D is possibly TRBD2 (5 bases). Source material: blood. CDR3 sequence reads: CASTGSSYEQYF. Written as DNA, the CDR3 is TGTGCCAGCACGGGGAGCTCCTACGAGCAGTACTTC.